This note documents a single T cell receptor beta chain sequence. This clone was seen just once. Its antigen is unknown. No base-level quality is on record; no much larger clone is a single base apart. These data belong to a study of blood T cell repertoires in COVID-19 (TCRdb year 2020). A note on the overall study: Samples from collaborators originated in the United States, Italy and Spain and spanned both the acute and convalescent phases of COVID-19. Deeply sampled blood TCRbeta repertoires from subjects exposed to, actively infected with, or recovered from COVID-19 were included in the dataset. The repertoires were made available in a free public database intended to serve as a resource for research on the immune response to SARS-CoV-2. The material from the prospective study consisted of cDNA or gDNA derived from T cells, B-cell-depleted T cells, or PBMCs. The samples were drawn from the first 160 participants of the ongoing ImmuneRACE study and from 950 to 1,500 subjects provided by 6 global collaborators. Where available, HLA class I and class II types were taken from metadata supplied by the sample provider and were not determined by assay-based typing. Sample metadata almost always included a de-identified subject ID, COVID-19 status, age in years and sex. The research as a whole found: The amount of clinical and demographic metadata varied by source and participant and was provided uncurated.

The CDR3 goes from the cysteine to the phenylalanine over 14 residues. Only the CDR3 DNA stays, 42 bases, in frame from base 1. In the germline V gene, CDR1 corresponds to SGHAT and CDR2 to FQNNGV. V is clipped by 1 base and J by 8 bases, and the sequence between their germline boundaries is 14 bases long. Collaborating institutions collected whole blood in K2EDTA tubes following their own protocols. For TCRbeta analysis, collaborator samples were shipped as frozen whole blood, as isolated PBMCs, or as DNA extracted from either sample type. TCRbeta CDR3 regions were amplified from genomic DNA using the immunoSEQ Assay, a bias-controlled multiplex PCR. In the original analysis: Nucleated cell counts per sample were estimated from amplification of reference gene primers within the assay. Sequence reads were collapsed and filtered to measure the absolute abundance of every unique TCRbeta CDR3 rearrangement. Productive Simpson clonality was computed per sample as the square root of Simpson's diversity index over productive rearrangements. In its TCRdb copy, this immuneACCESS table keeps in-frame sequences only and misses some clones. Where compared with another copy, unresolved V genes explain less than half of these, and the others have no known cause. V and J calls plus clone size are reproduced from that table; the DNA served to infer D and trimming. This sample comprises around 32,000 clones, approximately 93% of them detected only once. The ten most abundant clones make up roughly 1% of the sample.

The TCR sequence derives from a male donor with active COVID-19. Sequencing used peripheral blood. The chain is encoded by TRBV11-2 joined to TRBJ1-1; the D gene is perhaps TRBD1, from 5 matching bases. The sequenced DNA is TGTGCCAGCAGCTTAGGGGCCGCGGGGACCGAAGCTTTCTTT. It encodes CASSLGAAGTEAFF.